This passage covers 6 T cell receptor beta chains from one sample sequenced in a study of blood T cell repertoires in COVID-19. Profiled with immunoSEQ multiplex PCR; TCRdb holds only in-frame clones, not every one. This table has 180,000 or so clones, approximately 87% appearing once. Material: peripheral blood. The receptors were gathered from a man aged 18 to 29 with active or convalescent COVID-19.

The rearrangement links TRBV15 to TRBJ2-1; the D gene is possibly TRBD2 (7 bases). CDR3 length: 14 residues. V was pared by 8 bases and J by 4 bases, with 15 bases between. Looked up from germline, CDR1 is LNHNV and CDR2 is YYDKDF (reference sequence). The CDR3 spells CATSKGGNYNEQFF. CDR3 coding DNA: TGTGCCACCTCCAAGGGGGGGAATTACAATGAGCAGTTCTTC.

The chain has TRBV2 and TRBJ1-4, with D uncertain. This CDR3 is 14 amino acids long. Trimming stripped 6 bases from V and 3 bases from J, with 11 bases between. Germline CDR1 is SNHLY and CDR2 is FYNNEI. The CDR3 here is CASRSIFPNEKLFF. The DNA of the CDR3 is TGTGCCAGCAGGAGTATTTTTCCTAATGAAAAACTGTTTTTT.

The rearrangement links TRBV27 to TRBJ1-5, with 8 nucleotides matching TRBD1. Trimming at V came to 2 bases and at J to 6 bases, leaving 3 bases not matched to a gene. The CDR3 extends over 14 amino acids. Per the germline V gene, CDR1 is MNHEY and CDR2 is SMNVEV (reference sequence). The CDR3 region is CASSLQGAGQPQHF. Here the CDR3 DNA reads TGTGCCAGCAGTTTACAGGGGGCGGGTCAGCCCCAGCATTTT.

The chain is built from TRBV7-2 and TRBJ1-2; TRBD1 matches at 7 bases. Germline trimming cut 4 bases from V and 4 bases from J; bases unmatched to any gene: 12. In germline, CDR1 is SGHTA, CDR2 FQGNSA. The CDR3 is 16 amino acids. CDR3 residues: CASSSARGALGYGYTF. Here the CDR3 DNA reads TGTGCCAGCAGCTCGGCCAGGGGGGCCTTAGGCTATGGCTACACCTTC.

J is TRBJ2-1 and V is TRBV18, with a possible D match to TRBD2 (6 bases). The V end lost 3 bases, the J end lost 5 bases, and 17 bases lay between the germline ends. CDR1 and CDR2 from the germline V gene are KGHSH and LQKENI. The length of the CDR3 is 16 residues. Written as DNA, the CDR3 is TGTGCCAGCTCACCTGCCAGGGAGGCTATTAACAATGAGCAGTTCTTC. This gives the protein CASSPAREAINNEQFF.

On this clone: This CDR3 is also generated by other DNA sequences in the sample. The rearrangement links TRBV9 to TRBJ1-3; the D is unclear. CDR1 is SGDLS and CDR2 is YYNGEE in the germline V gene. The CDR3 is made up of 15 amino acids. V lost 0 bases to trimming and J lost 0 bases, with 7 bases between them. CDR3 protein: CASSVDGGSGNTIYF. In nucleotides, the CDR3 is TGTGCCAGCAGCGTAGACGGTGGCTCTGGAAACACCATATATTTT. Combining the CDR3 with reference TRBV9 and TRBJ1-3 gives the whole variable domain DSGVTQTPKHLITATGQRVTLRCSPRSGDLSVYWYQQSLDQGLQFLIQYYNGEERAKGNILERFSAQQFPDLHSELNLSSLELGDSALYFCASSVDGGSGNTIYFGEGSWLTVV.